A single T cell receptor beta chain is shown here with its context. Sequenced by immunoSEQ multiplex PCR; TCRdb stores in-frame clones only, minus some. Of approximately 80,000 clones listed, about 68% are singletons. V was trimmed by 4 bases and J by 7 bases, leaving 19 bases between them. In germline, CDR1 is MGHDK, CDR2 SYGVNS. This CDR3 is 15 amino acids long. The entry originates in a study of blood T cell repertoires in COVID-19. The rearrangement uses TRBV25-1 and TRBJ1-2, with D possibly being TRBD1 (6 bases). Sequencing input: peripheral blood. This clonotype was obtained from a man aged 50 to 59 with active or convalescent COVID-19. The CDR3 DNA follows: TGTGCCAGCAGTGGACGGGACACGCTCCGGGGTGGCTACACCTTC. Residues: CASSGRDTLRGGYTF.